This TCR beta chain derives from a study of T cells in Graves' hyperthyroidism and ophthalmopathy (dated by TCRdb to about 2019). About the full investigation: Peripheral blood samples were taken at the time of initial diagnosis, prior to any treatment. After blood sampling, hyperthyroidism patients were treated with methimazole at a starting dose of 30 mg daily, and ophthalmopathy patients were treated with high-dose intravenous methylprednisolone. In addition, the study compared T-cell repertoires in thyroid tissue and in blood from roughly 6 Graves' hyperthyroidism patients. An independent validation cohort of under 20 hyperthyroidism patients and 15 or so patients who later progressed to ophthalmopathy tested prospective prediction of ophthalmopathy. The paper reports TCR Vbeta CDR3 sequencing of some 140 peripheral blood samples: over 40 ophthalmopathy, about 75 hyperthyroidism and roughly 17 progressor patients. To identify distinguishing TCR V-J signatures, a discovery cohort of 100 or so patients was used, comprising some 43 with Graves' ophthalmopathy and approximately 57 with stable Graves' hyperthyroidism. The 100 discovery patients were randomly divided into training and test sets at a 7:3 ratio. Results and caveats for the whole study, not just this receptor: In validation, the model predicted progression to ophthalmopathy with 55% to 71% sensitivity and less than 80% specificity, a median of around six months before onset. No statistical method was used to fix the sample size in advance, and group allocation was not hidden from the investigators. A model built on a 13 V-J signature distinguished ophthalmopathy from stable hyperthyroidism, reaching about 88% sensitivity and 81.08% specificity in cross-validation and 80%/75% in testing. Most expanded thyroid clonotypes (frequency above 0.001) were also detected in blood, suggesting blood repertoires may reflect thyroid immune responses.

Ophthalmopathy patients had moderately to severely active disease, Clinical Activity Score of at least 3, NOSPECS grade of at least 4, and duration under 3 months. The study excluded patients with uncontrolled infections, other autoimmune diseases, pregnancy or lactation. Diagnoses were based on clinical symptoms, serum thyroxine and TRAb, thyroid ultrasound and orbital computed tomography. PBMCs were separated from approximately 9.9 ml of fresh peripheral blood using Ficoll-Paque density gradient centrifugation. Total RNA was extracted with Trizol reagent, and quality was checked on an Agilent 2100 Bioanalyzer. As regards this clonotype: Its specific antigen is unknown. No base-level quality is on record; no much larger clone is a single base apart.

The CDR1 and CDR2 encoded by the germline V gene (reference sequence) are LNHDA and SQIVND. The CDR3 spans 16 residues, from the cysteine through the phenylalanine. The CDR3 DNA has 48 bases and is translated from base 1. V loses 6 bases of germline sequence and J loses 1 base, and the interval between the two ends is 16 bases. The TCR beta CDR3 regions were amplified from RNA transcripts. A first-round RT-PCR of the TCR CDR3 used the HTBI primer set with the Qiagen OneStep RT-PCR kit. The libraries were constructed in a second round of multiplex PCR and then size-selected and purified. Libraries were sequenced paired-end with 100 bp reads on an Illumina HiSeq2000. In the authors' own workflow: SOAPnuke was used to process the raw data, removing reads that contained adapters or uncalled bases, had a mean Phred below 15, or lacked an exact match to the constant primer or identifier. High-quality paired reads were merged with COPE v1.2.5, and unique nucleotide sequences were defined as clonotypes. Clonotypes were aligned to IMGT TRBV, TRBD and TRBJ reference segments using MiTCR v1.1. The analysis was restricted to V-J combinations with a frequency above 0.0001, which together covered over 99% of the repertoires. A TCS score was defined as the ratio between F50 (clonal expansion) and ExV (chaos), using BLOSUM62-based TCRdist between CDR3 peptides within each V-J. Welch's t-statistics and random forest reduced approximately 520 V-J features to some 14, which were used in a naive Bayes classifier (R e1071). TCRdb reanalyzed the raw reads on its own, using fastp at Q25 for trimming and MiXCR for clone calling, and kept in-frame beta chains. Here each entry gathers all rows of one CDR3 protein and keeps the most common genes and DNA. These V and J calls originate from TCRdb's pipeline instead of the authors' own analysis. The sample table lists a few hundred thousand distinct CDR3 sequences, roughly 15% of them with a count of one. The ten largest clones add up to less than 20% of the sample.

The sequence is built from TRBV19 and TRBJ2-4; 6 matching bases give a weak D call of TRBD1. The clonotype originates from a woman aged 30 to 39 with Graves' ophthalmopathy. Sequencing used blood. CDR3 loop: CASSLRDKGAKNIQYF. Here is the DNA: TGTGCCAGTAGCTTACGGGACAAAGGGGCCAAAAACATTCAGTACTTC.